The next 29 T cell receptor beta chains were all read from a single sample in a study of T cells in women clearing cervical HPV infection. Clones were sequenced by immunoSEQ multiplex PCR, and TCRdb holds only the in-frame ones, with some missing. The sample has around 24,000 clones. Sequenced material: blood buffy coat. The receptors were sampled from a woman between 18 and 70 years old with a cervical HPV16 infection that either progressed to CIN3+ or cleared (not recorded which).

Worth noting for this clone: The read ends 3 residues early relative to the CDR3; the germline J gene fills the gap. The genes are TRBV7-6 and TRBJ2-1, with 11 bases identical to TRBD2. Per the germline V gene, CDR1 is SGHVS and CDR2 is FNYEAQ. The CDR3 totals 15 residues. Germline trimming cut 1 base from V and 8 bases from J; bases unmatched to any gene: 4. CDR3: CASSLVAGGPHEQFF. CDR3 bases read: TGTGCCAGCAGCTTAGTAGCGGGGGGGCCCCATGAG.

Concerning this clone: The read falls 3 residues short of the CDR3 end, and the missing part is taken from the germline J gene. The V and J genes are TRBV7-2 and TRBJ2-2; D is unclear. The CDR3 spans 15 residues. The V end lost 3 bases, the J end lost 1 base, and 9 bases lay between the germline ends. Germline V gene lookup returns CDR1 SGHTA and CDR2 FQGNSA. CDR3 DNA (partial): TGTGCCAGCAGCTTCGCCTCAGGGAACACCGGGGAG. It yields the protein CASSFASGNTGE. The entire CDR3 is CASSFASGNTGELFF.

In regard to this clone: The CDR3 is cut off 3 residues early in the read; its end comes from the germline J gene. The rearrangement joins TRBV5-1 to TRBJ1-3; D unresolved. This CDR3 has 14 amino acids. V was shortened by 3 bases and J by 0 bases, with 7 bases between the two germline ends. Germline CDR1 reads SGHRS; CDR2 reads YFSETQ. The CDR3 region is CASSSTNSGNTIYF. Partial CDR3 DNA: TGCGCCAGCAGCTCGACTAACTCTGGAAACACC.

Comment on this clone: Coverage ceases 3 residues before the CDR3 finishes, and the germline J gene fills in the end. V gene TRBV20-1 combines with J gene TRBJ2-7, with TRBD1 matching 7 bases. V was clipped by 6 bases and J by 1 base; unmatched bases: 9. Germline CDR1 is DFQATT and CDR2 is SNEGSKA (reference sequence). The CDR3 runs to 14 residues. The part of the CDR3 DNA that was read is TGCAGTGCATACGGGACAGCCTCTTCCTACGAG. This gives the protein CSAYGTASSYE. The entire CDR3 is CSAYGTASSYEQYF.

With respect to this clone: From the germline J gene comes the end of the CDR3, since the read stops 3 residues before it. The chain uses TRBV2 and TRBJ2-5, with TRBD1 matching over 9 bases. CDR1 and CDR2 (germline): SNHLY, FYNNEI. The CDR3 consists of 15 residues. Trimming cost V 4 bases and J 4 bases; bases outside gene matches: 7. This CDR3 is CASSVGDRAGETQYF. Partial CDR3 DNA: TGTGCCAGCAGTGTTGGGGACAGGGCGGGAGAGACC.

On this clone itself: The CDR3 extends 3 residues past the end of the read, so its final part is completed from the germline J gene. The chain combines TRBV30 with TRBJ1-5; 7 positions agree with TRBD1. Germline CDR1 GTSNPN, CDR2 SVGIG (reference sequence). Germline trimming cut 3 bases from V and 0 bases from J; bases unmatched to any gene: 2. The CDR3 totals 14 residues. The CDR3 sequence: CAWRRTGSNQPQHF. The part of the CDR3 DNA that was read is TGTGCCTGGAGGCGGACAGGTAGCAATCAGCCC.

Details on this clone: The read is 3 residues too short to cover the CDR3 end, so that end is filled in from the germline J gene. The chain carries TRBV7-9 and TRBJ1-2, with D perhaps matching TRBD1 (6 bases). The CDR3 has 13 amino acids. Germline-derived CDR1 and CDR2 are SEHNR and FQNEAQ (reference sequence). CDR3 amino acids: CASSLVSGGHYTF. The sequenced part of the CDR3 DNA is TGTGCCAGCAGCTTAGTGTCCGGGGGGCAC.

As to this clone: The CDR3 end is not reached by the read, which stops 3 residues before it; the germline J gene fills it in. This chain links TRBV5-1 with TRBJ2-7; 10 positions agree with TRBD1. Trimming cost V 4 bases and J 3 bases; bases outside gene matches: 7. This CDR3 spans 15 amino acids. From germline, CDR1 is SGHRS and CDR2 YFSETQ. The sequenced part of the CDR3 DNA is TGCGCCAGCAGCCCAACCGGGACAGGGGACTACGAG. This sequence encodes CASSPTGTGDYE. The CDR3 in its entirety is CASSPTGTGDYEQYF.

Worth noting for this clone: The CDR3 extends 3 residues past the end of the read, so its final part is completed from the germline J gene. This sequence joins TRBV7-9 and TRBJ1-5; 7 bases are shared with TRBD1. From germline, CDR1 is SEHNR and CDR2 FQNEAQ (reference sequence). Trimming at V came to 5 bases and at J to 7 bases, leaving 11 bases not matched to a gene. The CDR3 extends over 15 amino acids. Partial CDR3 DNA: TGTGCCAGCAGCCCCGGGGAGGGGGCGGAACAGCCC. Translation gives CASSPGEGAEQP. The full-length CDR3 reads as CASSPGEGAEQPQHF. The full variable domain, rest sourced from reference TRBV7-9 and TRBJ1-5, is DTGVSQNPRHKITKRGQNVTFRCDPISEHNRLYWYRQTLGQGPEFLTYFQNEAQLEKSRLLSDRFSAERPKGSFSTLEIQRTEQGDSAMYLCASSPGEGAEQPQHFGDGTRLSIL.

As concerns this clone: The sequenced fragment ends 3 residues before the CDR3 boundary, so the rest is inferred from the germline J gene. This rearrangement joins TRBV6-2 or TRBV6-3 to TRBJ2-2, with D unclear. The CDR3 totals 17 residues. CDR1 and CDR2 from the germline V gene are MNHEY and SVGEGT. The V and J ends lost 0 bases and 6 bases respectively, with 17 bases between them. The part of the CDR3 DNA that was read is TGTGCCAGCAGTTACTCGATAGTTGTCATTTTGGCCGGGGAG. This gives the protein CASSYSIVVILAGE. The full CDR3 is CASSYSIVVILAGELFF.

Remarks on this clone: The sequence runs out 3 residues before the end of the CDR3; the remainder is reconstructed from the germline J gene. The gene calls are TRBV12-3 or TRBV12-4 and TRBJ2-3; 7 bases are shared with TRBD1. The CDR3 consists of 15 residues. V shed 1 base and J 2 bases; nucleotides not matched to a gene: 3. The CDR3 bases that were read are TGTGCCAGCAGTTTAGTAGGGGGCCCCACAGATACG. Residues: CASSLVGGPTDT. The whole CDR3 is CASSLVGGPTDTQYF.

On this clone: One end of the junction is discordant with germline, which a read error may explain. The read halts 3 residues ahead of the CDR3 end, with the missing end drawn from the germline J gene. V and J are TRBV7-7 and TRBJ2-5, with unresolved D. CDR3 length: 13 residues. The germline CDR1 and CDR2 sequences are SSHAT and FNYEAQ (reference sequence). CDR3 DNA, as far as it was read: TGTGCTAGCAGCAAACAGCCTCTTTCGACC. Its protein is CASSKQPLST. The full CDR3 sequence reads CASSKQPLSTQYF.

On this clone: The CDR3 end falls 3 residues outside the read, so it is completed with the germline J gene. The chain recombines TRBV6-2 or TRBV6-3 with TRBJ1-1, with a possible D match to TRBD1 (5 bases). CDR1 and CDR2 from the germline V gene are MNHEY and SVGEGT. Trimming stripped 4 bases from V and 2 bases from J, with 8 bases between. The CDR3 spans 13 residues. The CDR3 bases that were read are TGTGCCAGCAGTTCAGGGTATAACACTGAA. Its protein is CASSSGYNTE. The full-length CDR3 reads as CASSSGYNTEAFF.

Concerning this clone itself: The CDR3 is cut off 3 residues early in the read; its end comes from the germline J gene. This rearrangement joins TRBV5-4 to TRBJ2-5; TRBD1 matches at 11 bases. This CDR3 is built from 15 residues. Germline V CDR1 and CDR2: SGHNT, YYREEE (reference sequence). V shed 5 bases, J shed 4 bases, and the junction held 7 bases outside the gene matches. The part of the CDR3 DNA that was read is TGTGCCAGCAGACAGGACAGGGGGCTTGGAGAGACC. It yields the protein CASRQDRGLGET. The whole CDR3 protein is CASRQDRGLGETQYF.

Turning to this clone: Sequencing ends 3 residues short of the CDR3 end; the germline J gene provides the rest. This chain connects TRBV20-1 to TRBJ2-5; TRBD2 might be the D (6 bases). CDR3 length: 13 residues. V was cut by 3 bases and J by 5 bases, with 13 bases left in between. Germline CDR1 DFQATT, CDR2 SNEGSKA (reference sequence). The CDR3 reads CSASLGGAETQYF. The CDR3 bases that were read are TGCAGTGCTAGTTTGGGGGGAGCGGAGACC.

CDR3 region: CSASTGGISEKLFF. The CDR3 bases that were read are TGCAGTGCTTCCACGGGGGGCATTAGCGAAAAA. The V call is TRBV20-1, the J call TRBJ1-4, with D tentatively TRBD1 (6 bases). The CDR3 extends 3 residues past the end of the read, so its final part is completed from the germline J gene. CDR1 is DFQATT, CDR2 SNEGSKA, per germline (reference sequence). The V end was cut by 5 bases, the J end by 8 bases, with 18 bases between. The CDR3 consists of 14 residues.

This chain's CDR3 is CASTFRQLAQGEQFF. The part of the CDR3 DNA that was read is TGCGCCAGTACCTTCCGGCAGCTAGCGCAGGGTGAG. This chain connects TRBV5-1 to TRBJ2-1, with D maybe TRBD2 (6 bases). The read ends 3 residues shy of where the CDR3 ends; the end is completed using the germline J gene. Germline V CDR1 and CDR2: SGHRS, YFSETQ. The CDR3 sequence is 15 residues long. V was pared by 8 bases and J by 9 bases, with 24 bases between.

Of note for this clone: The sequenced fragment ends 3 residues before the CDR3 boundary, so the rest is inferred from the germline J gene. The chain couples TRBV27 to TRBJ1-4; 10 nucleotides match TRBD1. Germline lookup yields CDR1 MNHEY and CDR2 SMNVEV (reference sequence). The V segment lost 3 bases and the J segment 4 bases; nucleotides outside the gene matches: 5. This CDR3 has 16 residues. CDR3 bases read: TGTGCCAGCAGTTTGATCGGGACAGGGGTTAATGAAAAA. Encoded protein: CASSLIGTGVNEK. The CDR3 as a whole reads CASSLIGTGVNEKLFF.

As regards this clone: The read comes to an end 3 residues before the CDR3 does, leaving the germline J gene to fill in the end. This rearrangement joins TRBV20-1 to TRBJ1-3, with D perhaps TRBD1 (6 bases). There are 15 residues in the CDR3. V gave up 3 bases and J gave up 2 bases, with 14 bases separating them. Germline CDR1 is DFQATT and CDR2 is SNEGSKA (reference sequence). CDR3 residues: CSARARGGAGNTIYF. The part of the CDR3 DNA that was read is TGCAGTGCTAGGGCTCGGGGGGGCGCTGGAAACACC.

As regards this clone: The missing CDR3 end, 3 residues past where the read stops, is filled in from the germline J gene. The V and J genes are TRBV12-3 or TRBV12-4 and TRBJ1-1, with 8 nucleotides matching TRBD1. CDR3 size: 15 residues. J was trimmed by 1 base and V by 3 bases; bases with no gene match: 4. Incomplete CDR3 DNA: TGTGCCAGCAGTTTGGACAGGGTGTCGAACACTGAA. Translating gives CASSLDRVSNTE. The whole CDR3 sequence reads CASSLDRVSNTEAFF.

As to this clone: The read falls 3 residues short of the CDR3 end, and the missing part is taken from the germline J gene. The chain carries TRBV20-1 and TRBJ1-6, with TRBD1 matching over 7 bases. Germline trimming cut 6 bases from V and 5 bases from J; bases unmatched to any gene: 7. This CDR3 is built from 14 residues. Germline loops: CDR1 DFQATT, CDR2 SNEGSKA (reference sequence). The covered CDR3 bases are TGCAGTGCGAGTGCCGGGACAGATAATTCACCC. It codes for CSASAGTDNSP. The full CDR3 reads CSASAGTDNSPLHF.

A remark on this clone: The sequence runs out 3 residues before the end of the CDR3; the remainder is reconstructed from the germline J gene. This chain links TRBV4-2 with TRBJ2-7; 12 nucleotides match TRBD1. Germline CDR1 LGHNA, CDR2 YNFKEQ. The CDR3 is made up of 15 amino acids. V dropped 5 bases and J dropped 4; count of bases not matched to a gene: 6. CDR3 protein: CASSFGTGGSYEQYF. The CDR3 DNA, read in part, is TGTGCCAGCAGCTTCGGGACAGGGGGCTCGTACGAG.

Turning to this clone: The read stops 3 residues short of the end of the CDR3; the missing end is completed from the germline J gene. The chain employs TRBV5-1 and TRBJ1-2; TRBD1 might be the D (5 bases). V was trimmed by 3 bases and J by 5 bases, leaving 14 bases between them. Looked up from germline, CDR1 is SGHRS and CDR2 is YFSETQ. The CDR3 loop spans 14 amino acids. The CDR3 bases that were read are TGCGCCAGCAGCTACGAGGAGGGGAAGTATGGC. Translation: CASSYEEGKYG. In full, the CDR3 is CASSYEEGKYGYTF.

On this clone: The read halts 3 residues ahead of the CDR3 end, with the missing end drawn from the germline J gene. This rearrangement joins TRBV14 to TRBJ2-1, with D unresolved. The V gene's germline CDR1 is SGHDN and CDR2 FVKESK. The CDR3 totals 16 residues. With 1 base removed from V and 0 bases from J, the gap between germline ends came to 10 bases. The sequenced CDR3 bases are TGTGCCAGCAGCCAAGTGTCGGGTAGCTCCTACAATGAG. Translated, it gives CASSQVSGSSYNE. The whole CDR3 protein is CASSQVSGSSYNEQFF.

On this clone itself: The read halts 3 residues ahead of the CDR3 end, with the missing end drawn from the germline J gene. This rearrangement joins TRBV5-1 to TRBJ2-7; D perhaps matches TRBD1 (5 bases). V was clipped by 6 bases and J by 3 bases, with 19 bases between them. The CDR3 spans 15 residues. Germline assignment: CDR1 SGHRS and CDR2 YFSETQ. The CDR3 DNA, read in part, is TGCGCCAGCAACCAAGACGGACACCTAGTCTACGAG. Translation: CASNQDGHLVYE. The complete CDR3 reads CASNQDGHLVYEQYF.

To note about this clone: The read terminates 3 residues before the CDR3 end, so the remaining end is supplied by the germline J gene. This chain links TRBV20-1 with TRBJ1-4; D is unclear. The CDR3 spans 15 residues. CDR1 is DFQATT and CDR2 is SNEGSKA in the germline V gene (reference sequence). V was cut by 2 bases and J by 0 bases, with 10 bases left in between. The CDR3 DNA, read in part, is TGCAGTGCTAGACCCCGACGGGCAACTAATGAAAAA. This translates into CSARPRRATNEK. The whole CDR3 sequence is CSARPRRATNEKLFF.

Note on this clone: The missing CDR3 end, 3 residues past where the read stops, is filled in from the germline J gene. This chain connects TRBV4-1 to TRBJ1-4; D may be TRBD1 (6 bases). From germline, CDR1 is MGHRA and CDR2 YSYEKL. V was clipped by 4 bases and J by 6 bases, with 21 bases between them. CDR3 size: 17 residues. The CDR3 sequence is CASSPGRGGIGDEKLFF. The covered CDR3 bases are TGCGCCAGCAGCCCCGGGAGGGGGGGGATCGGGGATGAAAAA.

Comment on this clone: The read comes to an end 3 residues before the CDR3 does, leaving the germline J gene to fill in the end. J is TRBJ2-2 and V is TRBV7-2; 8 positions agree with TRBD1. The CDR3 is 15 residues long. V lost 5 bases and J lost 6; bases outside the gene matches: 8. Germline CDR1 and CDR2: SGHTA and FQGNSA. The sequenced part of the CDR3 DNA is TGTGCCAGCAGCGTACAACAGGGGGGCTCCGGGGAG. Translation gives CASSVQQGGSGE. The CDR3 in full is CASSVQQGGSGELFF.

Concerning this clone: The read gets to within 3 residues of the CDR3 end, and the germline J gene fills in the rest. This chain connects TRBV6-2 or TRBV6-3 to TRBJ2-1; 7 bases are shared with TRBD1. The CDR3 is 14 residues long. Germline V gene lookup returns CDR1 MNHEY and CDR2 SVGEGT. V shed 3 bases, J shed 8 bases, and the junction held 7 bases outside the gene matches. The covered CDR3 bases are TGTGCCAGCAGTTATACAGGGGTTTACGATGAG. This codes for CASSYTGVYDE. The whole CDR3 protein is CASSYTGVYDEQFF.